Listed here is a single T cell receptor beta chain. Its antigen remains unknown. The V end was cut by 5 bases, the J end by 0 bases, with 10 bases between. Germline loops: CDR1 MNHNS, CDR2 SASEGT. The CDR3 has 15 amino acids. The data derive from a study of early stage breast cancer tumors. On the study more broadly: Most invasive tumors, about 75% of the 16, were ER+/PR+/HER2-. The study, taken as a whole, reports: Tumors had roughly 2.5-fold higher T cell density than normal breast. Comparing each tissue with blood distinguished tumor from normal in 14 of 16 patients.

Each sample had two DNA replicates, roughly 0.48 ug blood or roughly 1.5 ug tissue. Method: immunoSEQ multiplex PCR; TCRdb's copy keeps in-frame clones and lacks some. The data show more than 60,000 clones, roughly 84% seen once. The clonotype comes from a person in their sixties with breast cancer. Sequencing was performed on blood. The chain combines TRBV6-1 with TRBJ2-2, with D tentatively TRBD1 or TRBD2 (5 bases each). The CDR3 DNA reads as TGTGCCAGCAGTTGGGGGACGTCGAACACCGGGGAGCTGTTTTTT. Its protein is CASSWGTSNTGELFF.